The 22 T cell receptor beta chains below come from one sample, sequenced in a study of a mutant IDH1 vaccine in newly diagnosed glioma. Stated time point: week 11, during vaccination. Every vaccine dose comprised 300 ug of mutant IDH1 20-mer peptide plus topical imiquimod. Profiled with immunoSEQ multiplex PCR; TCRdb holds only in-frame clones, not every one. The sample yields around 120,000 clones, about four fifths seen once. These receptors have no known antigen. Sequencing was performed on PBMCs, taken from a glioma patient whose treatment included an IDH1 peptide vaccine. These receptors all stem from a middle-aged man with glioma.

The J gene is TRBJ2-5, the V gene TRBV6-1; D is possibly TRBD2 (6 bases). This CDR3 has 13 amino acids. CDR1 is MNHNS and CDR2 is SASEGT in the germline V gene. V lost 2 bases to trimming and J lost 7 bases, with 11 bases between them. The DNA for the CDR3 is TGTGCCAGCAGTGAACTAGCGAAGGGGACCCAGTACTTC. This sequence encodes CASSELAKGTQYF.

The sample holds one count of this clone. The chain couples TRBV9 to TRBJ2-1; D is unresolved. This CDR3 region has 12 residues. Germline CDR1 reads SGDLS; CDR2 reads YYNGEE. The ends were cut back, 4 bases at V and 8 bases at J, with 10 bases in the middle. CDR3 amino acids: CASSLPSHEQFF. The DNA of the CDR3 is TGTGCCAGCAGCCTACCTAGTCATGAGCAGTTCTTC.

This clone came up once. V usage is TRBV5-4 and J usage is TRBJ2-1, with 8 bases lining up with TRBD2. J was trimmed by 8 bases and V by 3 bases; bases with no gene match: 13. The germline CDR1 and CDR2 sequences are SGHNT and YYREEE (reference sequence). The CDR3 spans 16 residues. This CDR3 is CASSSRVAGGVDEQFF. The DNA of the CDR3 is TGTGCCAGCAGCTCCCGGGTGGCGGGAGGTGTGGATGAGCAGTTCTTC.

The chain carries TRBV25-1 and TRBJ1-3, with TRBD1 matching over 7 bases. The CDR3 is 18 residues long. Per germline, CDR1 MGHDK and CDR2 SYGVNS. After removal of 3 bases from V and 0 bases from J, the junction contained 11 bases not matched to a gene. DNA of the CDR3: TGTGCCAGCAGTGAGGGCAGGGGGTCTTGGATCTCTGGAAACACCATATATTTT. Translation: CASSEGRGSWISGNTIYF. The whole variable domain, remainder taken from reference TRBV25-1 and TRBJ1-3, is EADIYQTPRYLVIGTGKKITLECSQTMGHDKMYWYQQDPGMELHLIHYSYGVNSTEKGDLSSESTVSRIRTEHFPLTLESARPSHTSQYLCASSEGRGSWISGNTIYFGEGSWLTVV.

The rearrangement joins TRBV2 to TRBJ1-2; 7 bases line up with TRBD1. This CDR3 region has 16 residues. CDR1 is SNHLY, CDR2 FYNNEI, per germline. With 9 bases clipped from V and 8 bases from J, the junction kept 21 bases outside the gene matches. DNA of the CDR3: TGTGCCAGTAGCAACAGGGTTTCGGACAGGCTGGGCGGCTACACCTTC. Translating it yields CASSNRVSDRLGGYTF.

The V and J genes are TRBV30 and TRBJ2-7, with 8 bases fitting TRBD1. CDR3 size: 13 residues. J gave up 2 bases and V 5 bases, and 5 bases lay outside the gene matches. The V gene's germline CDR1 is GTSNPN and CDR2 SVGIG (reference sequence). Here the CDR3 DNA reads TGTGCCTGGTCTAAGGACAGGGCCTACGAGCAGTACTTC. Translated: CAWSKDRAYEQYF.

Only one count was recorded for this clone. This chain joins TRBV6-4 and TRBJ1-2; possibly TRBD1 for D (6 bases). The CDR3 length is 14 residues. Trimming pared 5 bases from V and 3 bases from J, leaving 13 bases between. CDR1 MRHNA and CDR2 SNTAGT come from the germline V gene. The CDR3 nucleotides are TGTGCCAGCAGTCCCAGGGGAGGGGACTATGGCTACACCTTC. This sequence encodes CASSPRGGDYGYTF.

This chain uses TRBV4-1 with TRBJ2-7; TRBD2 matches at 11 bases. Per germline, CDR1 MGHRA and CDR2 YSYEKL. The CDR3 runs 15 residues. V shed 4 bases, J shed 3 bases, and the junction held 5 bases outside the gene matches. The CDR3 coding sequence is TGCGCCAGCAGCCTTGTCGGGACTAGCGGCTACGAGCAGTACTTC. As protein: CASSLVGTSGYEQYF.

In this sample, this clone turned up once. CDR3 loop: CASSEGLWGAPGGELFF. The CDR3 DNA sequence: TGTGCCAGCAGTGAAGGGTTGTGGGGGGCGCCAGGCGGGGAGCTGTTTTTT. The chain is built from TRBV6-1 and TRBJ2-2; either TRBD1 or TRBD2 may supply D (6 bases each). Trimming took off 1 base at V and 7 bases at J, with 19 bases between the two ends. Germline values: CDR1 MNHNS, CDR2 SASEGT. The CDR3 totals 17 residues.

The chain is built from TRBV7-2 and TRBJ2-3; D is uncertain. Germline CDR1 and CDR2: SGHTA and FQGNSA. V lost 6 bases to trimming and J lost 1 base, with 8 bases between them. The CDR3 totals 13 residues. Written as DNA, the CDR3 is TGTGCCAGCAGTTACAGCGGCACAGATACGCAGTATTTT. This gives the protein CASSYSGTDTQYF.

The J gene is TRBJ2-3, the V gene TRBV7-2; D possibly matches TRBD1 or TRBD2 (6 bases each). Deletions cut 3 bases from V and 0 bases from J, with 16 bases between. The CDR3 is 17 amino acids. Per germline, CDR1 SGHTA and CDR2 FQGNSA. The CDR3 region is CASSLSRGLGSTDTQYF. DNA for the CDR3: TGTGCCAGCAGCTTGTCTCGGGGGCTTGGAAGCACAGATACGCAGTATTTT.

This rearrangement joins TRBV6-5 to TRBJ2-5, with 7 bases that match TRBD1. The CDR3 is 14 residues long. V shed 2 bases and J 5 bases; nucleotides not matched to a gene: 5. Germline V gene sequence: CDR1 MNHEY, CDR2 SVGAGI. CDR3 DNA sequence: TGTGCCAGCAGTTACCCCGACAGGGTGGAGACCCAGTACTTC. It translates to CASSYPDRVETQYF.

The chain has TRBV6-5 and TRBJ1-2, with 9 bases fitting TRBD1. The CDR3 loop spans 15 amino acids. Trimming cost V 2 bases and J 3 bases; bases outside gene matches: 4. The germline CDR1 and CDR2 sequences are MNHEY and SVGAGI. Here the CDR3 DNA reads TGTGCCAGCAGTTACGCCGACAGGGGGGACTATGGCTACACCTTC. It is translated as CASSYADRGDYGYTF.

The V call is TRBV14, the J call TRBJ1-2; 7 nucleotides match TRBD1. CDR1 and CDR2 from the germline V gene are SGHDN and FVKESK. V lost 4 bases and J lost 8; bases outside the gene matches: 13. The CDR3 extends over 15 amino acids. In nucleotides, the CDR3 is TGTGCCAGCAGCCCCTCGGACAGGTTGGGGACCGGCTACACCTTC. Its protein product is CASSPSDRLGTGYTF. Using reference TRBV14 and TRBJ1-2 for the parts outside the CDR3, the full variable domain is EAGVTQFPSHSVIEKGQTVTLRCDPISGHDNLYWYRRVMGKEIKFLLHFVKESKQDESGMPNNRFLAERTGGTYSTLKVQPAELEDSGVYFCASSPSDRLGTGYTFGSGTRLTVV.

This chain uses TRBV15 with TRBJ1-2, with D tentatively TRBD1 (5 bases). The germline gives CDR1 LNHNV, CDR2 YYDKDF (reference sequence). This CDR3 spans 14 amino acids. Between the trimmed V and J ends, which lost 0 bases and 7 bases, there was a span of 12 bases. CDR3 sequence (DNA): TGTGCCACCAGCAGAGATCAGGGAAATGGTGGCTACACCTTC. This translates into CATSRDQGNGGYTF.

The V call is TRBV6-5, the J call TRBJ1-2; 7 nucleotides line up with TRBD1. CDR1 MNHEY and CDR2 SVGAGI come from the germline V gene. V lost 2 bases and J lost 8; bases outside the gene matches: 5. The CDR3 contains 13 residues. The CDR3 DNA follows: TGTGCCAGCAGTTACACGGACAGGTTCGGCTACACCTTC. As protein: CASSYTDRFGYTF.

This sequence joins TRBV4-1 and TRBJ1-2, with D possibly matching TRBD1 (5 bases). Looked up from germline, CDR1 is MGHRA and CDR2 is YSYEKL. The CDR3 is made up of 15 amino acids. Trimming left V 0 bases short and J 0 bases short, with 8 bases between. CDR3 nucleotides: TGCGCCAGCAGCCAAGAAGCGACAGCTAACTATGGCTACACCTTC. Its protein product is CASSQEATANYGYTF.

This clone came up a few times. The chain uses TRBV5-4 and TRBJ2-3; perhaps D is TRBD1 or TRBD2 (5 bases each). The CDR3 runs 15 residues. Trimming pared 0 bases from V and 0 bases from J, leaving 8 bases between. CDR1 is SGHNT, CDR2 YYREEE, per germline (reference sequence). The CDR3 DNA reads TGTGCCAGCAGCTTGGGGGGGTTAAGCACAGATACGCAGTATTTT. It is translated as CASSLGGLSTDTQYF. The full variable domain, completed using reference TRBV5-4 and TRBJ2-3, is ETGVTQSPTHLIKTRGQQVTLRCSSQSGHNTVSWYQQALGQGPQFIFQYYREEENGRGNFPPRFSGLQFPNYSSELNVNALELDDSALYLCASSLGGLSTDTQYFGPGTRLTVL.

V is TRBV4-2 and J is TRBJ2-5, with D possibly matching TRBD2 (6 bases). The V end lost 0 bases, the J end lost 6 bases, and 14 bases lay between the germline ends. The germline V gene encodes CDR1 LGHNA and CDR2 YNFKEQ. This CDR3 spans 15 amino acids. For the CDR3, the DNA is TGTGCCAGCAGCCAAGATCTGGAGGGACCGAAGACCCAGTACTTC. Protein: CASSQDLEGPKTQYF.

This chain joins TRBV30 and TRBJ1-6; TRBD1 matches 9 bases. Germline values: CDR1 GTSNPN, CDR2 SVGIG (reference sequence). The CDR3 contains 16 residues. Trimming took 4 bases from V and 4 from J; bases not matched to a gene: 8. The CDR3 loop reads CAWTTGGMVYNSPLHF. Here the CDR3 DNA reads TGTGCCTGGACCACAGGGGGCATGGTGTATAATTCACCCCTCCACTTT.

V gene TRBV12-1 combines with J gene TRBJ2-5; TRBD2, as called in the table, went unchecked against the DNA. TRBJ2-7 matches the DNA end more closely, so the J call is doubtful. TRBV12-1 is noted as a pseudogene. CDR3 length equals 17 residues. CDR3 loop: CASRLRSDGGLSYEQYF. CDR3 DNA sequence: TGTGCCAGCAGACTTCGCTCGGATGGAGGACTCTCCTACGAGCAGTACTTC.

The chain carries TRBV6-6 and TRBJ2-1; D gene uncertain. The ends were cut back, 6 bases at V and 3 bases at J, with 15 bases in the middle. CDR1 is MNHNY, CDR2 SVGAGI, per germline (reference sequence). The CDR3 runs 15 residues. In DNA, the CDR3 is TGTGCCAGCAGCCTCGGGCCGGTCCACTACAATGAGCAGTTCTTC. The encoded protein is CASSLGPVHYNEQFF.